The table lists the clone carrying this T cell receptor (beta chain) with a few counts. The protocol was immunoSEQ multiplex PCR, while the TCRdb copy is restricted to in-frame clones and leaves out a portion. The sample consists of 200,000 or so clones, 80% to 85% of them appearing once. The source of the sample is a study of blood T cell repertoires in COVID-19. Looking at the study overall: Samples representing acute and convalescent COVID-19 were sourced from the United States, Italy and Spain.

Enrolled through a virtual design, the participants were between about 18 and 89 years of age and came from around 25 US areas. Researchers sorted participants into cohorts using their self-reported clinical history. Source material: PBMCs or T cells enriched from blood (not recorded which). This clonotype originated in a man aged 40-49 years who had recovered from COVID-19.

CDR3 residues: CASSVVSGGATEAFF. CDR3 bases: TGTGCCAGCAGCGTAGTCTCCGGAGGGGCCACTGAAGCTTTCTTT. The rearrangement uses TRBV9 and TRBJ1-1; maybe TRBD1 (5 bases). This CDR3 is 15 amino acids long. Per the germline V gene, CDR1 is SGDLS and CDR2 is YYNGEE. V was trimmed by 0 bases and J by 4 bases, leaving 13 bases between them.